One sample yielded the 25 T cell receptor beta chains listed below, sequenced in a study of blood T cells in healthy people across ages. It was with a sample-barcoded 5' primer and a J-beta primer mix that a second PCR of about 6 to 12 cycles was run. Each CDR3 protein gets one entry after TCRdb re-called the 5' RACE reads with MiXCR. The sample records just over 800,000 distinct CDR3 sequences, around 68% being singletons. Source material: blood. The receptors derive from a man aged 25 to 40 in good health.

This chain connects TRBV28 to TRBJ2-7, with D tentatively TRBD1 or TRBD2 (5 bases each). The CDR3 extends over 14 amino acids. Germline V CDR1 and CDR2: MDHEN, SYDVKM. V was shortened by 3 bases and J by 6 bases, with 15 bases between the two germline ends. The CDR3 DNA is TGTGCCAGCAGTTTCGGGGCCATGACGTCCGAGCAGTACTTC. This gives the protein CASSFGAMTSEQYF.

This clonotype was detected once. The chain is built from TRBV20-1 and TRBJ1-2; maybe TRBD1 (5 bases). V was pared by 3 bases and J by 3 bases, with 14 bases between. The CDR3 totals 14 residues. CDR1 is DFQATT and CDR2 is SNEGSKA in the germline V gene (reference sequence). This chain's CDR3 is CSASSRGADYGYTF. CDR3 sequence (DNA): TGCAGTGCTAGTTCAAGAGGGGCAGACTATGGCTACACCTTC.

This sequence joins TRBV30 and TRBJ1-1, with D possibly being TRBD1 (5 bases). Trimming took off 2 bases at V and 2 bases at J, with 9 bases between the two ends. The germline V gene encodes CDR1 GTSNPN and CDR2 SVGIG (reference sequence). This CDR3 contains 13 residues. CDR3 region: CAWSSRGNTEAFF. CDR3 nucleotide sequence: TGTGCCTGGAGTTCTCGGGGCAACACTGAAGCTTTCTTT.

The CDR3 sequence: CASSPHSGGTNEQFF. CDR3 DNA sequence: TGCGCCAGCAGCCCGCATAGCGGGGGAACCAATGAGCAGTTCTTC. The chain links TRBV5-1 to TRBJ2-1, with TRBD2 matching over 9 bases. The CDR3 length is 15 residues. The V gene's germline CDR1 is SGHRS and CDR2 YFSETQ. With V trimmed by 4 bases and J by 6 bases, 8 bases remained unmatched.

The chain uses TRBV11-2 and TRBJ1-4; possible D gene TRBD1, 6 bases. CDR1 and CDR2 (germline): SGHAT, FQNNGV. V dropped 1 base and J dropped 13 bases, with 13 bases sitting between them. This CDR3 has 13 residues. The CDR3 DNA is TGTGCCAGCAGCTTAGCTGGGGGCCAACTACTGTTTTTT. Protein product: CASSLAGGQLLFF.

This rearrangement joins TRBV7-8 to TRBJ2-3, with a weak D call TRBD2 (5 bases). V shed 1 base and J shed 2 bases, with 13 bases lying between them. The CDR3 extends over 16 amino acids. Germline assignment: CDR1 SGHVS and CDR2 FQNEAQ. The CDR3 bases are TGTGCCAGCAGCTTAGGCCGCGGGTCGTTCACAGATACGCAGTATTTT. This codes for CASSLGRGSFTDTQYF.

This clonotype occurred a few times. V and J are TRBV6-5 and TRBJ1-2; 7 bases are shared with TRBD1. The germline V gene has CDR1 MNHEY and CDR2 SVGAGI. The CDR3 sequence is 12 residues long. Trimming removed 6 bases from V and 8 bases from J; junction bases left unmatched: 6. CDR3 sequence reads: CASSHRGAGYTF. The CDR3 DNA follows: TGTGCCAGCAGCCACAGGGGCGCCGGCTACACCTTC.

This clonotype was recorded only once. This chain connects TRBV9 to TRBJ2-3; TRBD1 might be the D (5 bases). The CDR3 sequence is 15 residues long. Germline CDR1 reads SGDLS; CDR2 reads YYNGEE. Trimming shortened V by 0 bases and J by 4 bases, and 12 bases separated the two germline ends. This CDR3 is CASSVEGKGPDTQYF. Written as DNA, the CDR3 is TGTGCCAGCAGCGTAGAAGGGAAGGGGCCAGATACGCAGTATTTT.

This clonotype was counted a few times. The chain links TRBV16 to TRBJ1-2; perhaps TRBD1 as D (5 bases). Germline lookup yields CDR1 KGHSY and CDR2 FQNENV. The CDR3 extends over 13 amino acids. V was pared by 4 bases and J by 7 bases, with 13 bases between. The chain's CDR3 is CASSPERDRGYTF. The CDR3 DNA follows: TGTGCCAGCAGCCCAGAGCGGGACCGTGGCTACACCTTC.

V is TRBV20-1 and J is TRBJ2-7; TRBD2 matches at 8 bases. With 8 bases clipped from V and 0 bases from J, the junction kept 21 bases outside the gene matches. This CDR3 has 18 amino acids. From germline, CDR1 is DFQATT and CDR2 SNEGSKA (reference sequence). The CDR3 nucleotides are TGCAGTTTGAAGGGGTGGAGTAGCGGGGATTCCAGCTCCTACGAGCAGTACTTC. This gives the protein CSLKGWSSGDSSSYEQYF.

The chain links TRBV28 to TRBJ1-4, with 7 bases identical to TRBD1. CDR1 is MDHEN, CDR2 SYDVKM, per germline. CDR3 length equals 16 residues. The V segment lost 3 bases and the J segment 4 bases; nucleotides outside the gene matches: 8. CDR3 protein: CASSFLRGQINEKLFF. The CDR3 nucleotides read TGTGCCAGCAGTTTCTTACGGGGACAGATTAATGAAAAACTGTTTTTT. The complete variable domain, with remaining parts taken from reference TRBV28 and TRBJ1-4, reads DVKVTQSSRYLVKRTGEKVFLECVQDMDHENMFWYRQDPGLGLRLIYFSYDVKMKEKGDIPEGYSVSREKKERFSLILESASTNQTSMYLCASSFLRGQINEKLFFGSGTQLSVL.

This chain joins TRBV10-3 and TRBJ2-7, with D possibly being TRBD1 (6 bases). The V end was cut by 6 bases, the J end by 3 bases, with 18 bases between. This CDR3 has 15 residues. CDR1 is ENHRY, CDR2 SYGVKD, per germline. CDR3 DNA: TGTGCCATCAGGGGGGACAACCCGCCAGGCTACGAGCAGTACTTC. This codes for CAIRGDNPPGYEQYF.

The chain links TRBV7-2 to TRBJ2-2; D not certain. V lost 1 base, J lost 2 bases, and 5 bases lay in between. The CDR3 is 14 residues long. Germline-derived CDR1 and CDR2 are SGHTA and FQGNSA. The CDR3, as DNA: TGTGCCAGCAGCTTAGTTGGAAACACCGGGGAGCTGTTTTTT. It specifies CASSLVGNTGELFF.

The chain's CDR3 is CASSQAGGPSVMNTEAFF. CDR3 DNA sequence: TGCGCCAGCAGCCAAGCGGGGGGGCCCTCCGTCATGAACACTGAAGCTTTCTTT. The rearrangement joins TRBV4-3 to TRBJ1-1, with D tentatively TRBD1 (6 bases). This CDR3 comprises 18 residues. Germline CDR1 reads LGHNA; CDR2 reads YSLEER. Trimming took 1 base from V and 0 from J, leaving 18 bases between them.

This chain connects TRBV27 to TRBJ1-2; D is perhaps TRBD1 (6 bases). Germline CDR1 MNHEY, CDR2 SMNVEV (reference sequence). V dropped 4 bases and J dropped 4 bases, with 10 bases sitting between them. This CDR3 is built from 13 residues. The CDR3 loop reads CASSYRVGYGYTF. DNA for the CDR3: TGTGCCAGCAGTTACAGGGTCGGCTATGGCTACACCTTC.

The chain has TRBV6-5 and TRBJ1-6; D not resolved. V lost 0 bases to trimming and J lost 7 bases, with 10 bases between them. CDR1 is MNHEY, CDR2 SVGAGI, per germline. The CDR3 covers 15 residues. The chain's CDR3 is CASSYSLQSNSPLHF. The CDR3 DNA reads TGTGCCAGCAGTTACTCTTTGCAAAGCAATTCACCCCTCCACTTT.

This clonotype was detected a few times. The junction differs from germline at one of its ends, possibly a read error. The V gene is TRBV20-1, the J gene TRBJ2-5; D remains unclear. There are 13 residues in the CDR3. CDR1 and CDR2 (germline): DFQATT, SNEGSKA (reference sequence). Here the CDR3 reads CSARGPVIETQYF. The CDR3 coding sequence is TGCAGTGCGAGAGGCCCCGTCATAGAGACCCAGTACTTC.

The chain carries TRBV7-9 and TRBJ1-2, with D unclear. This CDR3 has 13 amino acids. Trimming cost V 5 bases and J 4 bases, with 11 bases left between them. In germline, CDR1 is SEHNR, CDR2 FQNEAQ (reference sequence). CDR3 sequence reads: CASSSEGIYGYTF. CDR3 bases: TGTGCCAGCAGCAGCGAAGGTATCTATGGCTACACCTTC.

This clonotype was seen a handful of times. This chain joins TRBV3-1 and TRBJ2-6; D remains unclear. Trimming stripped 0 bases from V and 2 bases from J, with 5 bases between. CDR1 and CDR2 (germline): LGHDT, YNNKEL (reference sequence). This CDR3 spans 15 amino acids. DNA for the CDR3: TGTGCCAGCAGCCAAGATGCGACTGGGGCCAACGTCCTGACTTTC. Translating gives CASSQDATGANVLTF.

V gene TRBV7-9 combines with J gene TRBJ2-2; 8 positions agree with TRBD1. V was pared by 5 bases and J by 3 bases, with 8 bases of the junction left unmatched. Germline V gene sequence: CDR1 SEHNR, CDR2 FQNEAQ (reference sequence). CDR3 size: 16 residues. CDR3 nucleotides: TGTGCCAGCAGCGCTACGGACAGGGTTTACACCGGGGAGCTGTTTTTT. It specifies CASSATDRVYTGELFF.

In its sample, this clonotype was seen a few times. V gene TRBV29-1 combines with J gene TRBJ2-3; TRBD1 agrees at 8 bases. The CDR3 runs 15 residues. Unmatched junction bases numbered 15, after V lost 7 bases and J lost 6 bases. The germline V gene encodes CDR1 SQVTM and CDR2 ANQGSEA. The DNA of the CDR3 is TGCAGCGCGGCAGGGGGCCTTATTCAGGTCGATACGCAGTATTTT. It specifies CSAAGGLIQVDTQYF.

For the CDR3, the DNA is TGCAGTGCTAGAGATCCCGCGGGCTCCTACGAGCAGTACTTC. Translating gives CSARDPAGSYEQYF. The chain couples TRBV20-1 to TRBJ2-7; a possible D gene is TRBD2 (5 bases). This CDR3 is built from 14 residues. V was cut by 0 bases and J by 0 bases, with 9 bases left in between. CDR1 and CDR2 from the germline V gene are DFQATT and SNEGSKA (reference sequence).

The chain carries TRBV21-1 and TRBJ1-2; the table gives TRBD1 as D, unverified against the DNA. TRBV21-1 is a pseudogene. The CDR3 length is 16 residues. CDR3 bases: TGTGCCAGCAGCAAAGCAGAGGACAGGTCGTTTGGTGGCTACACCTTC. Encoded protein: CASSKAEDRSFGGYTF.

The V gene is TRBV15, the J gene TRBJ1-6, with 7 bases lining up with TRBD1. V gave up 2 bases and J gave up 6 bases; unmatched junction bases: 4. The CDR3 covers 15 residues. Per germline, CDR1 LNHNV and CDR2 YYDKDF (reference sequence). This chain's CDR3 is CATSRKGTANSPLHF. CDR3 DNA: TGTGCCACCAGCAGAAAGGGGACAGCTAATTCACCCCTCCACTTT. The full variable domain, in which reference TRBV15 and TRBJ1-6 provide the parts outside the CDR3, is DAMVIQNPRYQVTQFGKPVTLSCSQTLNHNVMYWYQQKSSQAPKLLFHYYDKDFNNEADTPDNFQSRRPNTSFCFLDIRSPGLGDTAMYLCATSRKGTANSPLHFGNGTRLTVT.

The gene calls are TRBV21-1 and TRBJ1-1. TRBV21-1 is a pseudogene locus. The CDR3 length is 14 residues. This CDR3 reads CASSKKDGNPEAFF. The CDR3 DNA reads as TGTGCCAGCAGCAAAAAGGACGGTAACCCTGAAGCTTTCTTT.